This is a list of T cell receptor beta chains from one sample in a study of blood T cell repertoires in COVID-19. Sequencing used immunoSEQ multiplex PCR; TCRdb keeps in-frame clones, though not all of them. The table records roughly 43,000 clones, 80% to 90% of them present only once. The sequenced sample consisted of peripheral blood. These receptor sequences come from a human donor in a cohort sampled during active COVID-19. The donor label of this sample is uncertain. The CDR3 runs from the conserved cysteine through the conserved F or W. Fields, in order: J gene, V gene, clone size, D gene, CDR3 protein, CDR3 DNA. The D gene is left open where the match is weak. Some rows have no size entry. The others give once, few or many, or a class for an expanded clone.

j_gene: TRBJ1-2; v_gene: TRBV7-8; abundance: once; d_gene: .; CDR3aa: CASSLDRAYGYTF; CDR3nt: TGTGCCAGCAGCTTAGACAGGGCCTATGGCTACACCTTC
j_gene: TRBJ2-3; v_gene: TRBV2; abundance: .; d_gene: TRBD1; CDR3aa: CASTPTGGLNTDTQYF; CDR3nt: TGTGCCAGCACTCCTACAGGGGGTTTAAACACAGATACGCAGTATTTT
j_gene: TRBJ2-7; v_gene: TRBV3-1/TRBV3-2; abundance: .; d_gene: .; CDR3aa: CASSQVAYEQYF; CDR3nt: TGTGCCAGCAGCCAAGTAGCCTACGAGCAGTACTTC
j_gene: TRBJ1-3; v_gene: TRBV7-2; abundance: .; d_gene: TRBD1; CDR3aa: CASKQGQNSGNTIYF; CDR3nt: TGTGCCAGCAAACAGGGACAGAACTCTGGAAACACCATATATTTT
j_gene: TRBJ1-1; v_gene: TRBV7-9; abundance: .; d_gene: .; CDR3aa: CASTLQLEAFF; CDR3nt: TGTGCCAGCACCCTACAGCTCGAAGCTTTCTTT
j_gene: TRBJ2-7; v_gene: TRBV7-6; abundance: .; d_gene: TRBD1; CDR3aa: CASSPFDRAGYEQYF; CDR3nt: TGTGCCAGCAGCCCTTTCGACAGGGCGGGTTACGAGCAGTACTTC
j_gene: TRBJ2-3; v_gene: TRBV9; abundance: .; d_gene: .; CDR3aa: CASSVGGVLDTQYF; CDR3nt: TGTGCCAGCAGCGTAGGCGGCGTGTTGGATACGCAGTATTTT
j_gene: TRBJ1-1; v_gene: TRBV7-2; abundance: .; d_gene: .; CDR3aa: CASSAFGWAFF; CDR3nt: TGTGCCAGCAGCGCTTTCGGGTGGGCTTTCTTT
j_gene: TRBJ1-2; v_gene: TRBV6-2/TRBV6-3; abundance: .; d_gene: .; CDR3aa: CASSPRVFDRYTF; CDR3nt: TGTGCCAGCAGTCCCCGGGTCTTCGACCGCTACACCTTC
j_gene: TRBJ2-1; v_gene: TRBV7-9; abundance: .; d_gene: TRBD2; CDR3aa: CASSLPRVVAGDVYNEQFF; CDR3nt: TGTGCCAGCAGCCTCCCCCGGGTGGTGGCGGGGGATGTGTACAATGAGCAGTTCTTC
j_gene: TRBJ2-7; v_gene: TRBV4-1; abundance: .; d_gene: TRBD2; CDR3aa: CASSQGGGTSYEQYF; CDR3nt: TGCGCCAGCAGCCAAGGCGGGGGGACCTCCTACGAGCAGTACTTC
j_gene: TRBJ2-1; v_gene: TRBV4-1; abundance: .; d_gene: TRBD2; CDR3aa: CASSQTSGGAYNEQFF; CDR3nt: TGCGCCAGCAGCCAAACTAGCGGGGGGGCCTACAATGAGCAGTTCTTC
j_gene: TRBJ1-2; v_gene: TRBV5-1; abundance: .; d_gene: .; CDR3aa: CASSSGGKNYGYTF; CDR3nt: TGCGCCAGCAGCTCGGGTGGCAAAAACTATGGCTACACCTTC
j_gene: TRBJ2-3; v_gene: TRBV6-2/TRBV6-3; abundance: .; d_gene: TRBD1; CDR3aa: CASSYDRTGVFTDTQYF; CDR3nt: TGTGCCAGCAGTTACGACCGGACAGGGGTCTTCACAGATACGCAGTATTTT
j_gene: TRBJ2-3; v_gene: TRBV7-9; abundance: once; d_gene: .; CDR3aa: CASSLGGRSAGDTQYF; CDR3nt: TGTGCCAGCAGCTTAGGCGGTCGGTCGGCGGGAGATACGCAGTATTTT
j_gene: TRBJ1-1; v_gene: TRBV20-1; abundance: .; d_gene: .; CDR3aa: CSASQGNTEAFF; CDR3nt: TGCAGTGCTAGTCAGGGAAACACTGAAGCTTTCTTT
j_gene: TRBJ1-2; v_gene: TRBV29-1; abundance: .; d_gene: TRBD1; CDR3aa: CSVIRGTGEVGYTF; CDR3nt: TGCAGCGTTATTCGAGGGACAGGGGAGGTCGGCTACACCTTC
j_gene: TRBJ2-5; v_gene: TRBV7-2; abundance: .; d_gene: .; CDR3aa: CASTGGPQWAQYF; CDR3nt: TGTGCCAGCACCGGGGGACCTCAGTGGGCCCAGTACTTC
j_gene: TRBJ1-6; v_gene: TRBV28; abundance: .; d_gene: .; CDR3aa: CASSTAGARDNSPLHF; CDR3nt: TGTGCCAGCAGTACTGCAGGGGCGCGGGATAATTCACCCCTCCACTTT
j_gene: TRBJ2-3; v_gene: TRBV11-3; abundance: .; d_gene: .; CDR3aa: CASSPREAGTDTQYF; CDR3nt: TGTGCCAGCAGCCCGAGAGAGGCCGGCACAGATACGCAGTATTTT
j_gene: TRBJ1-2; v_gene: TRBV5-1; abundance: .; d_gene: .; CDR3aa: CASSLELSGYGYTF; CDR3nt: TGCGCCAGCAGCCTGGAACTATCGGGCTATGGCTACACCTTC
j_gene: TRBJ2-1; v_gene: TRBV6-2/TRBV6-3; abundance: .; d_gene: TRBD2; CDR3aa: CASSYSRGAGYNEQFF; CDR3nt: TGTGCCAGCAGTTACTCGCGGGGGGCTGGCTACAATGAGCAGTTCTTC
j_gene: TRBJ2-3; v_gene: TRBV11-1; abundance: .; d_gene: .; CDR3aa: CASSFLQAPYGDTQYF; CDR3nt: TGTGCCAGCAGCTTCCTCCAAGCGCCCTACGGGGATACGCAGTATTTT
j_gene: TRBJ1-2; v_gene: TRBV7-8; abundance: .; d_gene: .; CDR3aa: CASSLAPPTGGYTF; CDR3nt: TGTGCCAGCAGCTTAGCGCCCCCCACGGGTGGCTACACCTTC
j_gene: TRBJ1-5; v_gene: TRBV19; abundance: .; d_gene: .; CDR3aa: CASRAGRRGNQPQHF; CDR3nt: TGTGCCAGTAGGGCAGGGCGGCGAGGCAATCAGCCCCAGCATTTT
j_gene: TRBJ1-5; v_gene: TRBV7-2; abundance: .; d_gene: .; CDR3aa: CASRSGQGGVSNQPQHF; CDR3nt: TGTGCCAGCAGGTCGGGGCAGGGCGGGGTTAGCAATCAGCCCCAGCATTTT
j_gene: TRBJ1-1; v_gene: TRBV27; abundance: once; d_gene: .; CDR3aa: CASSFVAGAEAFF; CDR3nt: TGTGCCAGCAGTTTCGTCGCCGGAGCTGAAGCTTTCTTT
j_gene: TRBJ2-5; v_gene: TRBV24-1; abundance: .; d_gene: .; CDR3aa: CATSGSSGGVETQYF; CDR3nt: TGTGCCACCAGTGGAAGTTCCGGAGGGGTGGAGACCCAGTACTTC
j_gene: TRBJ2-5; v_gene: TRBV4-1; abundance: .; d_gene: TRBD1; CDR3aa: CASSRDGTGGMETQYF; CDR3nt: TGCGCCAGCAGCCGAGACGGGACAGGGGGCATGGAGACCCAGTACTTC
j_gene: TRBJ2-4; v_gene: TRBV19; abundance: .; d_gene: .; CDR3aa: CASSIRGPAENIQYF; CDR3nt: TGTGCCAGTAGTATCAGAGGCCCAGCGGAAAACATTCAGTACTTC
j_gene: TRBJ2-7; v_gene: TRBV9; abundance: .; d_gene: .; CDR3aa: CASSWRGRVDPSSYEQYF; CDR3nt: TGTGCCAGCAGCTGGAGGGGGCGAGTTGATCCGAGCTCCTACGAGCAGTACTTC
j_gene: TRBJ2-1; v_gene: TRBV6-5; abundance: .; d_gene: TRBD2; CDR3aa: CASSISGSSYNEQFF; CDR3nt: TGTGCCAGCAGTATTAGCGGGAGCTCCTACAATGAGCAGTTCTTC
j_gene: TRBJ1-2; v_gene: TRBV27; abundance: .; d_gene: .; CDR3aa: CASSLFRGPGYGYTF; CDR3nt: TGTGCCAGCAGTTTATTTCGAGGGCCGGGCTATGGCTACACCTTC
j_gene: TRBJ2-3; v_gene: TRBV20-1; abundance: few; d_gene: TRBD2; CDR3aa: CSASHGGTRRTASTDTQYF; CDR3nt: TGCAGTGCTAGTCACGGTGGGACTAGACGAACCGCAAGCACAGATACGCAGTATTTT
j_gene: TRBJ1-5; v_gene: TRBV6-4; abundance: .; d_gene: TRBD1; CDR3aa: CASNEMDRKGSSHQPQHF; CDR3nt: TGTGCCAGCAATGAAATGGACAGGAAGGGGTCATCTCATCAGCCCCAGCATTTT
j_gene: TRBJ1-3; v_gene: TRBV5-1; abundance: .; d_gene: TRBD1; CDR3aa: CASSFTGEGNTIYF; CDR3nt: TGCGCCAGCAGCTTTACAGGGGAAGGAAACACCATATATTTT
j_gene: TRBJ1-2; v_gene: TRBV7-8; abundance: .; d_gene: .; CDR3aa: CASSPRRDTYYGYTF; CDR3nt: TGTGCCAGCAGCCCGAGACGGGACACCTACTATGGCTACACCTTC
j_gene: TRBJ2-5; v_gene: TRBV27; abundance: .; d_gene: .; CDR3aa: CASSLGGHSAETQYF; CDR3nt: TGTGCCAGCAGTTTAGGCGGCCATTCTGCAGAGACCCAGTACTTC
j_gene: TRBJ2-5; v_gene: TRBV4-3; abundance: .; d_gene: TRBD2; CDR3aa: CASSRGASGGPQRGETQYF; CDR3nt: TGCGCCAGCAGCAGGGGGGCTAGCGGGGGCCCGCAACGGGGGGAGACCCAGTACTTC
j_gene: TRBJ2-5; v_gene: TRBV6-2/TRBV6-3; abundance: .; d_gene: TRBD2; CDR3aa: CASSYPLTSGGRVETQYF; CDR3nt: TGTGCCAGCAGTTACCCCCTGACTAGCGGGGGGCGAGTTGAGACCCAGTACTTC
j_gene: TRBJ2-3; v_gene: TRBV7-9; abundance: .; d_gene: .; CDR3aa: CASSPWTISPDTQYF; CDR3nt: TGTGCCAGCAGCCCTTGGACTATCAGCCCGGATACGCAGTATTTT
j_gene: TRBJ1-4; v_gene: TRBV28; abundance: .; d_gene: .; CDR3aa: CASSFAGQGHEKLFF; CDR3nt: TGTGCCAGCAGTTTCGCCGGCCAGGGGCATGAAAAACTGTTTTTT
j_gene: TRBJ1-1; v_gene: TRBV7-9; abundance: .; d_gene: .; CDR3aa: CASSLASGTEAFF; CDR3nt: TGTGCCAGCAGCTTAGCCTCGGGGACTGAAGCTTTCTTT
j_gene: TRBJ1-2; v_gene: TRBV29-1; abundance: .; d_gene: TRBD1; CDR3aa: CSVRTGGSYGYTF; CDR3nt: TGCAGCGTTCGAACAGGGGGGTCCTATGGCTACACCTTC
j_gene: TRBJ2-2; v_gene: TRBV14; abundance: .; d_gene: .; CDR3aa: CASSQDSFNTGELFF; CDR3nt: TGTGCCAGCAGCCAAGACAGTTTTAACACCGGGGAGCTGTTTTTT